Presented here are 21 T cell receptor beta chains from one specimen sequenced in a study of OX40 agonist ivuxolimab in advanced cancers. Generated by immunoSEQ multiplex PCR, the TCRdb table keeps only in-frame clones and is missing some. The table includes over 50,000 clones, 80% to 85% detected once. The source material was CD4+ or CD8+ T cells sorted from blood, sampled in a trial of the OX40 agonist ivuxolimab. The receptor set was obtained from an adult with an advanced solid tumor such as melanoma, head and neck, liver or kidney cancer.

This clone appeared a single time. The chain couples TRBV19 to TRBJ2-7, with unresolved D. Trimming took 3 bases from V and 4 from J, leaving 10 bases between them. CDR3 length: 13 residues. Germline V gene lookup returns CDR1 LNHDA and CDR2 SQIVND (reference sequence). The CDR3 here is CASSMSASYEQYF. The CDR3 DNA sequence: TGTGCCAGTAGTATGTCGGCATCGTACGAGCAGTACTTC.

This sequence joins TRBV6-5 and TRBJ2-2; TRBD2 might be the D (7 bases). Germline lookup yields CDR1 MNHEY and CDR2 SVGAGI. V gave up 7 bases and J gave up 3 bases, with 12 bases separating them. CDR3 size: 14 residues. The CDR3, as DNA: TGTGCCAGCAAGGGGGGGATATACACCGGGGAGCTGTTTTTT. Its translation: CASKGGIYTGELFF.

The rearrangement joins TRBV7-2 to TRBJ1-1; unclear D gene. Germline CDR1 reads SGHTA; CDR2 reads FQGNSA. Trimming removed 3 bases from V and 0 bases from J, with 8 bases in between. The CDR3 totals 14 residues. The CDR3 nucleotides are TGTGCCAGCAGCTTGTCCCTTTTGAACACTGAAGCTTTCTTT. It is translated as CASSLSLLNTEAFF. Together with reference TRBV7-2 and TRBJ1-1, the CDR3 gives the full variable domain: GAGVSQSPSNKVTEKGKDVELRCDPISGHTALYWYRQSLGQGLEFLIYFQGNSAPDKSGLPSDRFSAERTGGSVSTLTIQRTQQEDSAVYLCASSLSLLNTEAFFGQGTRLTVV.

The CDR3 loop is CASSTGQGVEYEQYF. The CDR3 DNA reads as TGTGCCAGTAGTACAGGACAGGGGGTAGAATACGAGCAGTACTTC. The V call is TRBV19, the J call TRBJ2-5, with 10 positions matching TRBD1. The J call may be mistaken, given a closer DNA end match to TRBJ2-7. Looked up from germline, CDR1 is LNHDA and CDR2 is SQIVND (reference sequence). The CDR3 is 15 residues long.

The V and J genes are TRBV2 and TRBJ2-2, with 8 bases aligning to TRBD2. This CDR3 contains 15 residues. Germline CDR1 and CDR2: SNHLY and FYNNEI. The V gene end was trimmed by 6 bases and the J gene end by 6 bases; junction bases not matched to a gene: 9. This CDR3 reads CASSTGTSGPGELFF. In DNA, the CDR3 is TGTGCCAGCAGCACCGGGACTAGTGGCCCCGGGGAGCTGTTTTTT.

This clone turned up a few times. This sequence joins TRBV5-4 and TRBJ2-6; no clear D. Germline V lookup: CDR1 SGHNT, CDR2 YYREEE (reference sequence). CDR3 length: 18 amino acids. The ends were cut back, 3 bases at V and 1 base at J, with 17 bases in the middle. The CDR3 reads CASSSLGRMKSGANVLTF. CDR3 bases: TGTGCCAGCAGCTCCCTTGGACGGATGAAATCTGGGGCCAACGTCCTGACTTTC.

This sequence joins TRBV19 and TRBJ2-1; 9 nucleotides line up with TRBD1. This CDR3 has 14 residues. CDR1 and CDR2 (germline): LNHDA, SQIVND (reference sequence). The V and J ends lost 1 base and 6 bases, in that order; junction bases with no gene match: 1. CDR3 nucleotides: TGTGCCAGTAGTATAGGACAGGGGGTCAATGAGCAGTTCTTC. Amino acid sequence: CASSIGQGVNEQFF.

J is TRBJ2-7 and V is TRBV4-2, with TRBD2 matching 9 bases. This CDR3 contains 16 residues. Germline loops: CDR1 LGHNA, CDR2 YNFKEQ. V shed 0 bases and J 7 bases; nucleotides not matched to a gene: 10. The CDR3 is CASSQDQRLAGREQYF. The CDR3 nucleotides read TGTGCCAGCAGCCAAGATCAGAGGCTAGCGGGAAGGGAGCAGTACTTC.

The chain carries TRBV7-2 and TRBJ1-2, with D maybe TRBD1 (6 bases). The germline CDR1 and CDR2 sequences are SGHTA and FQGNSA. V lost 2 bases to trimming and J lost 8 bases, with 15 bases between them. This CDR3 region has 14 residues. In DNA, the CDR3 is TGTGCCAGCAGCTTACCCGTCGGGACAAACGGCTACACCTTC. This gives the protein CASSLPVGTNGYTF.

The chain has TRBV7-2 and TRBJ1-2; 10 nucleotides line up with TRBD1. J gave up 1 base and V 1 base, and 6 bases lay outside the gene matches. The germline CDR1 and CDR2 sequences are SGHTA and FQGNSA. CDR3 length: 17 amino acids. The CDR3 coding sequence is TGTGCCAGCAGCTTAGTGGGACAGGGGTTCTTTAACTATGGCTACACCTTC. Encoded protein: CASSLVGQGFFNYGYTF.

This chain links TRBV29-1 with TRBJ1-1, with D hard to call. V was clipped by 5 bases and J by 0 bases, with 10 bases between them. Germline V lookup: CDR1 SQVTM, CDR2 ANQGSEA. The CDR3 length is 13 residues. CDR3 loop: CSVIFQLNTEAFF. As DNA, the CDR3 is TGCAGCGTTATATTTCAGTTGAACACTGAAGCTTTCTTT.

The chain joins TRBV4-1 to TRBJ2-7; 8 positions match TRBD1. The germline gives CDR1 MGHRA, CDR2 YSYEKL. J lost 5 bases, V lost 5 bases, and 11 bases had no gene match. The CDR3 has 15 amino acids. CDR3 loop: CASSAELTGDHEQYF. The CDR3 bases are TGCGCCAGCAGCGCCGAATTGACAGGGGACCACGAGCAGTACTTC.

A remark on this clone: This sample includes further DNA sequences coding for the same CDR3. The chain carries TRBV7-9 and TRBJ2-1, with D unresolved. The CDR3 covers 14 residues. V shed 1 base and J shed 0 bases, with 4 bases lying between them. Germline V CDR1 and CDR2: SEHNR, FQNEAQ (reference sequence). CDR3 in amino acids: CASSLDSSYNEQFF. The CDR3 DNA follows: TGTGCCAGCAGCTTAGATAGCTCCTACAATGAGCAGTTCTTC.

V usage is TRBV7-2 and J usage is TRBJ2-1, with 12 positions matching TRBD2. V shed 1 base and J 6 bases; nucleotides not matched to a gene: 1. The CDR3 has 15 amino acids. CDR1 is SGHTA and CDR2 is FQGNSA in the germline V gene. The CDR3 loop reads CASSLGLAGVNEQFF. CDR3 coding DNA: TGTGCCAGCAGCTTAGGACTAGCGGGAGTCAATGAGCAGTTCTTC. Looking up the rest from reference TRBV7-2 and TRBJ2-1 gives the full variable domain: GAGVSQSPSNKVTEKGKDVELRCDPISGHTALYWYRQSLGQGLEFLIYFQGNSAPDKSGLPSDRFSAERTGGSVSTLTIQRTQQEDSAVYLCASSLGLAGVNEQFFGPGTRLTVL.

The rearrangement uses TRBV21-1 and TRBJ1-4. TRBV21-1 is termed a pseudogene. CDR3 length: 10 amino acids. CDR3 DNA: TGTGCCAGCAGACCCGAAAAACTGTTTTTT. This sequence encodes CASRPEKLFF.

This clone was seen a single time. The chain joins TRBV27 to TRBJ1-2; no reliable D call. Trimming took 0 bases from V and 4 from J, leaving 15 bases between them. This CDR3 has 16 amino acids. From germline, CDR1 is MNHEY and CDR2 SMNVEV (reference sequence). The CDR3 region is CASSLSIPAISYGYTF. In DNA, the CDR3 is TGTGCCAGCAGTTTATCCATACCAGCGATCTCCTATGGCTACACCTTC.

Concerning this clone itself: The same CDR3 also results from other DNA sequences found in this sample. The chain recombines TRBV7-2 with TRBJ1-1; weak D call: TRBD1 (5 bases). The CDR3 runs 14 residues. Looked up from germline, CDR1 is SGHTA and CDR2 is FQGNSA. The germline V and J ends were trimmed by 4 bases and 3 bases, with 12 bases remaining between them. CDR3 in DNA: TGTGCCAGCAGCTCTCTGGGGGGGGACACTGAAGCTTTCTTT. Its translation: CASSSLGGDTEAFF.

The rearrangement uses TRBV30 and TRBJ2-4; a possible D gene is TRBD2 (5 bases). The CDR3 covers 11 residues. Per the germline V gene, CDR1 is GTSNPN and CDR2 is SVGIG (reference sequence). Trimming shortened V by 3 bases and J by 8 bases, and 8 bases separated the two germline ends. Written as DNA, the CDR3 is TGTGCCTGGAGGGGGAGAGACATTCAGTACTTC. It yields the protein CAWRGRDIQYF.

CDR3 residues: CASSQDDSTDTQYF. The CDR3 DNA follows: TGCGCCAGCAGCCAAGACGACAGCACAGATACGCAGTATTTT. The chain has TRBV4-1 and TRBJ2-3; no reliable D call. This CDR3 is 14 amino acids long. Trimming removed 0 bases at V and 0 bases at J, with 4 bases between. The germline CDR1 and CDR2 sequences are MGHRA and YSYEKL.

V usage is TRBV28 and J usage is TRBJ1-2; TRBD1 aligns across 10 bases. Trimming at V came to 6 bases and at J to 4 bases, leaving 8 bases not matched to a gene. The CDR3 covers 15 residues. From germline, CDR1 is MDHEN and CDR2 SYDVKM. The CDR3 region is CASRPPGQGSYGYTF. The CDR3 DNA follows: TGTGCCAGCAGACCCCCGGGACAGGGGTCCTATGGCTACACCTTC.

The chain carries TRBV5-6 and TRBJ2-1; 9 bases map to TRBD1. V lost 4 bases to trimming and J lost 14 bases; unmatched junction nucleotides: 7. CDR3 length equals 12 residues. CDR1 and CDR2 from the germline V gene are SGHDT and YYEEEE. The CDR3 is CASSAGTGLEFF. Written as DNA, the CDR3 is TGTGCCAGCAGCGCCGGGACAGGGCTTGAGTTCTTC.